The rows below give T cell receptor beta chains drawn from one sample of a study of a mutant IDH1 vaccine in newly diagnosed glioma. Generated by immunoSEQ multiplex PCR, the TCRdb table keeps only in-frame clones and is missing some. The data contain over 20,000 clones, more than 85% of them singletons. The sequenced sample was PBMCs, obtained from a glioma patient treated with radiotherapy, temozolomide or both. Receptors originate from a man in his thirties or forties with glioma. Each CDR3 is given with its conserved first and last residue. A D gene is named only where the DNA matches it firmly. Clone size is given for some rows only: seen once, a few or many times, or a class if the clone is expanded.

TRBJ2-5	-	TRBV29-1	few	TGCAGCGCCCTTGGACTGGCAGACGAGACCCAGTACTTC	CSALGLADETQYF
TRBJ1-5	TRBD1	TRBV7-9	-	TGTGCCAGCAGCTTAACGGGGACAGGGGGCCTGAATCAGCCCCAGCATTTT	CASSLTGTGGLNQPQHF
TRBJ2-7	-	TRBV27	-	TGTGCCAGCAGTTTCTCAACTAACGACCACGAGCAGTACTTC	CASSFSTNDHEQYF
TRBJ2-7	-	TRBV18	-	TGTGCCAGCTCACCGGGGCCACCGTCCTACGAGCAGTACTTC	CASSPGPPSYEQYF
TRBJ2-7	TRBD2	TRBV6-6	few	TGTGCCAGCACCTATGGACTAGAGTCCTACGAGCAGTACTTC	CASTYGLESYEQYF
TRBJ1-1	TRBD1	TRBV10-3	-	TGTGCCTCGAGAGGGACAGGGGAGTCCGCTGAAGCTTTCTTT	CASRGTGESAEAFF
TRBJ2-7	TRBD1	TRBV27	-	TGTGCCAGCAGTCTCGGGACAGGGCCCTACGAGCAGTACTTC	CASSLGTGPYEQYF
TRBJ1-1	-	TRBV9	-	TGTGCCAGCAGCGTAGGAAGCTTCGGGGGCACTGAAGCTTTCTTT	CASSVGSFGGTEAFF
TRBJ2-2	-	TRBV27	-	TGTGCCAGCAGTTTAGGGGGAGCTACGAACACCGGGGAGCTGTTTTTT	CASSLGGATNTGELFF
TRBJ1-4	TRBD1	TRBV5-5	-	TGTGCCAGCAGCTTGCAGGGGGCGGATGAAAAACTGTTTTTT	CASSLQGADEKLFF
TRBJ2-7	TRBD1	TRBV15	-	TGTGCCACCAGCCCAGGACAGGGGCTTGAGCAGTACTTC	CATSPGQGLEQYF
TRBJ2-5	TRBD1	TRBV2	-	TGTGCCAGCACTCGACGGACAGGGGGAGAGACCCAGTACTTC	CASTRRTGGETQYF
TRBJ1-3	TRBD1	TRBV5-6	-	TGTGCCAGCAGTGGACAGGACTCCTCTGGAAACACCATATATTTT	CASSGQDSSGNTIYF
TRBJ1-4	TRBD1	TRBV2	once	TGTGCCAGTGTTTCCGGGACAGGGGATGAAAAACTGTTTTTT	CASVSGTGDEKLFF
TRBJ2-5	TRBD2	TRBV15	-	TGTGCCACCAGCAGAGACCTAGCGGGAGGGGAGACCCAGTACTTC	CATSRDLAGGETQYF
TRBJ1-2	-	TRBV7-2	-	TGTGCCAGCCGAAGGGGGACCCCCTATGGCTACACCTTC	CASRRGTPYGYTF
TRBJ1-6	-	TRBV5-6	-	TGTGCCAGCAGCTTGGGGGGGACCTTTGGGGCACCCCTCCACTTT	CASSLGGTFGAPLHF
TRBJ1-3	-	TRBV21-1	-	TGTGCCAGCAGCAGGGACACCTCTGGAAACACCATATATTTT	CASSRDTSGNTIYF
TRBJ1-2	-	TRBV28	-	TGTGCCAGCAGCCCAGACCCGCGGGGGGGCTATGGCTACACCTTC	CASSPDPRGGYGYTF
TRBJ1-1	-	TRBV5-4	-	TGTGCCAGCAGCTTGGAGCCCCCCCCGAACACTGAAGCTTTCTTT	CASSLEPPPNTEAFF
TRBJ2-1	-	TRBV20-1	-	TGCAGTGCTCCCGGGAGTAAGGAGCAGTTCTTC	CSAPGSKEQFF
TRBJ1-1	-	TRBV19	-	TGTGCCAGTAGTAGTACTCTGAACACTGAAGCTTTCTTT	CASSSTLNTEAFF
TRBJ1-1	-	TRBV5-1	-	TGCGCCAGCAGCAATCAGGCGGGGGCTAACACTGAAGCTTTCTTT	CASSNQAGANTEAFF
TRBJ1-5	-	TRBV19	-	TGTGCCAGTACCCCGGGGGTGGCTGACTTTAGGCAGCCCCAGCATTTT	CASTPGVADFRQPQHF
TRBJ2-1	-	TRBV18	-	TGTGCCAGCTCACCAGGAGAAGAGCAGTTCTTC	CASSPGEEQFF
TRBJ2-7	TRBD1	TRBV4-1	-	TGCGCCAGCAGCCAAGGACAGGGGATCATCGAGCAGTACTTC	CASSQGQGIIEQYF